The T cell receptor beta chain under discussion was sequenced for a study of blood T cell repertoires in COVID-19. The CDR3 extends over 13 amino acids. CDR1 SGHDT and CDR2 YYEEEE come from the germline V gene. The V gene lost 0 bases and the J gene lost 2 bases, with 5 bases spanning the gap. The assay was immunoSEQ multiplex PCR, and TCRdb's table has in-frame clones only and misses some. The sample gives 200,000 to 250,000 clones, less than 90% of which show up once; about 6.6% is in the top ten. The sample taken for sequencing was PBMCs or T cells enriched from blood (not recorded which). V usage is TRBV5-6 and J usage is TRBJ1-1; D is ambiguous. The clonotype was recovered from a woman aged 35 to 49 who had recovered from COVID-19. CDR3 in DNA: TGTGCCAGCAGCTTGGACACCAACACTGAAGCTTTCTTT. Translated, it gives CASSLDTNTEAFF.